This TCR beta chain was sequenced for a study of T cell repertoires in cytomegalovirus infection. This clonotype was found many times. Germline assignment: CDR1 SGHTA and CDR2 FQGNSA. The CDR3 has 14 amino acids. The ends were cut back, 3 bases at V and 6 bases at J, with 14 bases in the middle. TCRdb recomputed calls from the reads with MiXCR, one row per CDR3 protein. The sample records around 200,000 distinct CDR3 sequences, approximately 18% being singletons. This clonotype was sampled from a human donor in good health (CMV status not recorded). Some clones in this sample may be carry-over from other donors' samples. The sample consisted of CD8+ T cells from PBMCs. The gene calls are TRBV7-2 and TRBJ1-1; D not certain. DNA of the CDR3: TGTGCCAGCAGCTTGGGCTCGGGAGGCCCTGAAGCTTTCTTT. Translation: CASSLGSGGPEAFF.